These T cell receptor beta chains were read from a single sample in a study of blood T cell repertoires in COVID-19. Clones were sequenced by immunoSEQ multiplex PCR, and TCRdb holds only the in-frame ones, with some missing. Here the sample spans about 130,000 clones, about 87% being singletons. The source material was peripheral blood. The source is a man over 45 with acute or convalescent COVID-19. The CDR3 runs from the conserved cysteine through the conserved F or W. The order of the fields is V gene, J gene, clone size, D gene, CDR3 DNA, CDR3 protein. The D gene is left open where the match is weak. Size is stated for part of the rows, as once, few or many counts, or as a class when the clone is expanded.

v_gene: TRBV5-1; j_gene: TRBJ1-2; abundance: .; d_gene: TRBD1; CDR3nt: TGCGCCAGCAGCTTCGGGACAGTTTCTGGCTACACCTTC; CDR3aa: CASSFGTVSGYTF
v_gene: TRBV7-8; j_gene: TRBJ2-1; abundance: .; d_gene: TRBD2; CDR3nt: TGTGCCAGCAGCTCTGGACTAGAAGGTATCCTCAATGAGCAGTTCTTC; CDR3aa: CASSSGLEGILNEQFF
v_gene: TRBV12-3/TRBV12-4; j_gene: TRBJ1-2; abundance: .; d_gene: .; CDR3nt: TGTGCCAGCAGTTTAGGGAGACAGAATGGCTACACCTTC; CDR3aa: CASSLGRQNGYTF
v_gene: TRBV5-5; j_gene: TRBJ1-4; abundance: .; d_gene: TRBD1; CDR3nt: TGTGCCAGCAGCTTGGCCGGGACAGGGACTGAAAAACTGTTTTTT; CDR3aa: CASSLAGTGTEKLFF
v_gene: TRBV4-2; j_gene: TRBJ2-7; abundance: once; d_gene: .; CDR3nt: TGTGCCAGCAGCCAAGGGAGGCTAGCCCGAAACTACGAGCAGTACTTC; CDR3aa: CASSQGRLARNYEQYF
v_gene: TRBV9; j_gene: TRBJ2-1; abundance: .; d_gene: TRBD2; CDR3nt: TGTGCCAGCAGCGCCCCCCCGCGGGAGGGCCTTAATGAGCAGTTCTTC; CDR3aa: CASSAPPREGLNEQFF
v_gene: TRBV10-2; j_gene: TRBJ2-2; abundance: .; d_gene: .; CDR3nt: TGCGCCACCAACCCTAGGGGCGGGGAGCTGTTTTTT; CDR3aa: CATNPRGGELFF
v_gene: TRBV1; j_gene: TRBJ2-1; abundance: .; d_gene: .; CDR3nt: TGCACCAGCAGCCAATTCCCGGGAGGCCCGACTCCTGAGCAGTTCTTC; CDR3aa: CTSSQFPGGPTPEQFF
v_gene: TRBV10-3; j_gene: TRBJ1-1; abundance: .; d_gene: .; CDR3nt: TGTGCCATCAGGGGAGGAGGGAACACTGAAGCTTTCTTT; CDR3aa: CAIRGGGNTEAFF
v_gene: TRBV3-1/TRBV3-2; j_gene: TRBJ1-1; abundance: .; d_gene: .; CDR3nt: TGTGCCAGCAGCCGCGGCCCGCAGGGCGCGGATACTGAAGCTTTCTTT; CDR3aa: CASSRGPQGADTEAFF
v_gene: TRBV11-2; j_gene: TRBJ2-2; abundance: .; d_gene: .; CDR3nt: TGTGCCAGCAGCTTAGCCCTCGTTCGTACCGGGGAGCTGTTTTTT; CDR3aa: CASSLALVRTGELFF
v_gene: TRBV5-6; j_gene: TRBJ1-2; abundance: .; d_gene: .; CDR3nt: TGTGCCAGCAGCTTGGGGAGAGGCTATGGCTACACCTTC; CDR3aa: CASSLGRGYGYTF
v_gene: TRBV7-9; j_gene: TRBJ1-5; abundance: .; d_gene: .; CDR3nt: TGTGCCAGCAGCTACCAGGGAAACAATCAGCCCCAGCATTTT; CDR3aa: CASSYQGNNQPQHF
v_gene: TRBV18; j_gene: TRBJ2-2; abundance: .; d_gene: TRBD1; CDR3nt: TGTGCCAGCTCACCTTGGGGACAGGGGATGACCGGGGAGCTGTTTTTT; CDR3aa: CASSPWGQGMTGELFF